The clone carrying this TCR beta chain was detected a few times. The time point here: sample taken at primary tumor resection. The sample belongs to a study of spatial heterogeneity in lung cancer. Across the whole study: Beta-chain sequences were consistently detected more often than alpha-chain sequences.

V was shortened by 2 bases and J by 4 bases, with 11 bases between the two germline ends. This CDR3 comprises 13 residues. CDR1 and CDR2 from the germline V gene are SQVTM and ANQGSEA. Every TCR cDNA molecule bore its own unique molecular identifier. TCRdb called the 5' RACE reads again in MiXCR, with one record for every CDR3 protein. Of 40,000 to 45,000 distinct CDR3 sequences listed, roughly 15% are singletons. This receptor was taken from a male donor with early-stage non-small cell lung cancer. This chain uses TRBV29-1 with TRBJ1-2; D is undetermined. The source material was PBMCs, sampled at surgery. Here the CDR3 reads CSVEWQEIYGYTF. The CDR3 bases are TGCAGCGTTGAATGGCAGGAGATCTATGGCTACACCTTC.